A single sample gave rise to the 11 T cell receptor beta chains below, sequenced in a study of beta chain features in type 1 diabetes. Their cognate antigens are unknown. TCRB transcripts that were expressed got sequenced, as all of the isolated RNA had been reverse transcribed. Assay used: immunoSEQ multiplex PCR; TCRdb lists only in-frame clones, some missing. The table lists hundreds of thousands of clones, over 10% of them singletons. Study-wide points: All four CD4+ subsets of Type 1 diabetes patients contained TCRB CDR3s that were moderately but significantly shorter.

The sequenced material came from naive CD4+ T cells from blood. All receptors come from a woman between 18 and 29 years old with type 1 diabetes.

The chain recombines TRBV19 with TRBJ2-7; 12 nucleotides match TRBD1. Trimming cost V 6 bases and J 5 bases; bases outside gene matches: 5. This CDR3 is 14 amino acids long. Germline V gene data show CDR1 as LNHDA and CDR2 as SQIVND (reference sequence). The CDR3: CASSNRDRGHEQYF. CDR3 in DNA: TGTGCCAGTAGCAACCGGGACAGGGGGCACGAGCAGTACTTC.

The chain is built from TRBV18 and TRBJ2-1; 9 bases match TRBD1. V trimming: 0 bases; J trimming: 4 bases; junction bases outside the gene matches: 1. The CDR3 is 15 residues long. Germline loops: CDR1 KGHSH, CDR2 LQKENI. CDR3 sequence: CASSPPGQGYNEQFF. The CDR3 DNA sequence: TGTGCCAGCTCACCACCGGGACAGGGATACAATGAGCAGTTCTTC.

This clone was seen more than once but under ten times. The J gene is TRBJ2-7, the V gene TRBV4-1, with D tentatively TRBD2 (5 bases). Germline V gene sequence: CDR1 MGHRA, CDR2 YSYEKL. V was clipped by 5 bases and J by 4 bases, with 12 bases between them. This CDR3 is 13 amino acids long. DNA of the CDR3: TGCGCCAGCAGCGCCGGCCGGGGATACGAGCAGTACTTC. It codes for CASSAGRGYEQYF.

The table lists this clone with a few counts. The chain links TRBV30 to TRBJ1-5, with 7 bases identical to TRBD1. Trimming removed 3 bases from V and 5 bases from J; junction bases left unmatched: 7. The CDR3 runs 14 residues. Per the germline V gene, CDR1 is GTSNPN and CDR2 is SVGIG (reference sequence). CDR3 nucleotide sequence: TGTGCCTGGAGACGACAGGGAACTTATCAGCCCCAGCATTTT. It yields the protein CAWRRQGTYQPQHF.

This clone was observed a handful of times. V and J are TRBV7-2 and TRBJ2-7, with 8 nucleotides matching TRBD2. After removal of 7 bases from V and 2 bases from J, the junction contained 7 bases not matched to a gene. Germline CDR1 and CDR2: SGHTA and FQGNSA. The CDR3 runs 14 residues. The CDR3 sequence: CASTRAGGAYEQYF. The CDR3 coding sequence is TGTGCCAGCACGCGGGCGGGAGGTGCCTACGAGCAGTACTTC.

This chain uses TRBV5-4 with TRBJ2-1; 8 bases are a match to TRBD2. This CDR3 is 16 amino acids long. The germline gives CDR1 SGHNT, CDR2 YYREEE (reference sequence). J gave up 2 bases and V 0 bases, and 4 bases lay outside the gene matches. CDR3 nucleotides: TGTGCCAGCAGCTTGGCCGGTAGCGGGACCTACAATGAGCAGTTCTTC. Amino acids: CASSLAGSGTYNEQFF.

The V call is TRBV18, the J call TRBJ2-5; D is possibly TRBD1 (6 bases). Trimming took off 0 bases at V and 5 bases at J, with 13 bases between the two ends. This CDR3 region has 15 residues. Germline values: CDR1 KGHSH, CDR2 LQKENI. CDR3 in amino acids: CASSPPAGARETQYF. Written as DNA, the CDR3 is TGTGCCAGCTCACCACCGGCAGGGGCTAGGGAGACCCAGTACTTC.

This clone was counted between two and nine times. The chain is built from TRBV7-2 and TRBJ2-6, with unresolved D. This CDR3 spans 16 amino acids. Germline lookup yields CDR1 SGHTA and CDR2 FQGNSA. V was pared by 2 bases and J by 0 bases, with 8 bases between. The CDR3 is CASSLTRSSGANVLTF. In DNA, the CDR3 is TGTGCCAGCAGCTTAACGAGGAGCTCTGGGGCCAACGTCCTGACTTTC.

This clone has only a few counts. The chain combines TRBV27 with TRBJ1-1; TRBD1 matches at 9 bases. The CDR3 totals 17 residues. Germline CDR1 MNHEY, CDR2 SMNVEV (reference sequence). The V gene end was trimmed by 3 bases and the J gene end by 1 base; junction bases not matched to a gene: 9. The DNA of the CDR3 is TGTGCCAGCAGTTTTTATCCCGGACAGGGGCAGAACACTGAAGCTTTCTTT. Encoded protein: CASSFYPGQGQNTEAFF.

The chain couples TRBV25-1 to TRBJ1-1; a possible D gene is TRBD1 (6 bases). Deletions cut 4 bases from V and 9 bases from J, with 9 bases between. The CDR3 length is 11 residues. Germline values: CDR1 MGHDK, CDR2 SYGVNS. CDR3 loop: CASSATGKAFF. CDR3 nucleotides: TGTGCCAGCAGTGCTACAGGGAAAGCTTTCTTT.

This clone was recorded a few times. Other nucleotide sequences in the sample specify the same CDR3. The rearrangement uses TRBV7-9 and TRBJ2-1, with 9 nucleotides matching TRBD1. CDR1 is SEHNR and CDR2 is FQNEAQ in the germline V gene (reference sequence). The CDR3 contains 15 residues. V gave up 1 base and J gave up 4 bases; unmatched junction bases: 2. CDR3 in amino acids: CASSLEGTGYNEQFF. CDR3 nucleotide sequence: TGTGCCAGCAGCTTAGAGGGGACAGGGTACAATGAGCAGTTCTTC.